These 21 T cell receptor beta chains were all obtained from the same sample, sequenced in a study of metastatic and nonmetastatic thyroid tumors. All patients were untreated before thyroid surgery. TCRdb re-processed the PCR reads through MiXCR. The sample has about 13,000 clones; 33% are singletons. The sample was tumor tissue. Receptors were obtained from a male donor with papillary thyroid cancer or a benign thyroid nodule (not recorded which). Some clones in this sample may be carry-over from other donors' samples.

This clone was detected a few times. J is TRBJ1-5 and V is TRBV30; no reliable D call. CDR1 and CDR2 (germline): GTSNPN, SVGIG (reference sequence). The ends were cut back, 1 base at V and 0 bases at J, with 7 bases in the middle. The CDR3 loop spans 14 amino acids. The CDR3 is CAWSEGYSNQPQHF. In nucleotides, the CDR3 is TGTGCCTGGAGTGAAGGATATAGCAATCAGCCCCAGCATTTT.

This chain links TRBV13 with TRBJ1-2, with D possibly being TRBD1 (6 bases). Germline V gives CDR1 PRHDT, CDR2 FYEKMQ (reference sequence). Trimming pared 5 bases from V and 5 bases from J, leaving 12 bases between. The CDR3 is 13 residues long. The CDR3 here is CASSAIQGYGYTF. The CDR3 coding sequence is TGTGCCAGCAGCGCGATACAGGGATATGGCTACACCTTC. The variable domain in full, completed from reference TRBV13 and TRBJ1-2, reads AAGVIQSPRHLIKEKRETATLKCYPIPRHDTVYWYQQGPGQDPQFLISFYEKMQSDKGSIPDRFSAQQFSDYHSELNMSSLELGDSALYFCASSAIQGYGYTFGSGTRLTVV.

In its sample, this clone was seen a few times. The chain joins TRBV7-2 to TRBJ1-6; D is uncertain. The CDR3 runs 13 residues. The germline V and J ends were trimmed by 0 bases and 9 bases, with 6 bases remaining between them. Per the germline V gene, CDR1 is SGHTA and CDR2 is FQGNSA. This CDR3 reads CASSLAFSSPLHF. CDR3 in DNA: TGTGCCAGCAGCTTAGCGTTTAGTTCACCCCTCCACTTT. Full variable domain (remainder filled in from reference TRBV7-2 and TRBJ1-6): GAGVSQSPSNKVTEKGKDVELRCDPISGHTALYWYRQSLGQGLEFLIYFQGNSAPDKSGLPSDRFSAERTGGSVSTLTIQRTQQEDSAVYLCASSLAFSSPLHFGNGTRLTVT.

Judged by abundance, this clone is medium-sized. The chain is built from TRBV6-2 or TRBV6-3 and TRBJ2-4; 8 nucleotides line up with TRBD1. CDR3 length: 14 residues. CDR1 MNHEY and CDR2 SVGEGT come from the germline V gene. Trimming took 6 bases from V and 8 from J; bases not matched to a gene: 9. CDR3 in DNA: TGTGCCAGCAGGCATCCAGGGGGCGCGCACATTCAGTACTTC. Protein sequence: CASRHPGGAHIQYF.

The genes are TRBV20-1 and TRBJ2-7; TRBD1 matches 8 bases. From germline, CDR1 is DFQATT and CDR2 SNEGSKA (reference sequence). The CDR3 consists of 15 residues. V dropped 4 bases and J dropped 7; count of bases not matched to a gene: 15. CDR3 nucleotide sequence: TGCAGTGCTATGATGCCGGGACAGGATATGGAGGAGCAGTACTTC. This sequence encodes CSAMMPGQDMEEQYF.

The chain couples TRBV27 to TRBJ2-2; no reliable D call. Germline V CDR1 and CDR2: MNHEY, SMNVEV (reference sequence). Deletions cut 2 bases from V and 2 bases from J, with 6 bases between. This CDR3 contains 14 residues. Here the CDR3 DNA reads TGTGCCAGCAGTTTAATGGATAACACCGGGGAGCTGTTTTTT. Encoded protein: CASSLMDNTGELFF.

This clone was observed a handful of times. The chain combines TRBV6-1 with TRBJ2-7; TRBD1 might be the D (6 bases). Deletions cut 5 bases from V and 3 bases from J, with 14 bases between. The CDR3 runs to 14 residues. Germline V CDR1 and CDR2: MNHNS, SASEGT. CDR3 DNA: TGTGCCAGCAGTCGCCGGGACACCCACTACGAGCAGTACTTC. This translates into CASSRRDTHYEQYF.

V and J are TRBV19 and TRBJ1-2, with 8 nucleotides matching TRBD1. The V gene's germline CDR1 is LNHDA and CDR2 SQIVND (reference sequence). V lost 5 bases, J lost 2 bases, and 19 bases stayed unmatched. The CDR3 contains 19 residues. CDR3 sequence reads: CASSGPDRANLRTNYGYTF. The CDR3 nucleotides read TGTGCCAGTAGTGGACCGGACAGGGCCAATCTCAGGACCAACTATGGCTACACCTTC.

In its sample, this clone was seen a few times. CDR3 DNA sequence: TGTGCCAGCAGGGACCCGACTAGCGGGAGCTCCTACAATGAGCAGTTCTTC. Translation: CASRDPTSGSSYNEQFF. The rearrangement links TRBV6-1 to TRBJ2-1; 12 bases agree with TRBD2. Germline loops: CDR1 MNHNS, CDR2 SASEGT. Unmatched junction bases numbered 6, after V lost 6 bases and J lost 0 bases. The CDR3 covers 17 residues.

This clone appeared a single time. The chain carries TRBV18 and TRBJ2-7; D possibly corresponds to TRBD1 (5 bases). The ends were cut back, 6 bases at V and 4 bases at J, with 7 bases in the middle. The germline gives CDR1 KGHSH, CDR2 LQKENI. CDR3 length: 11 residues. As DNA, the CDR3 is TGTGCCAGCTCGACAGATTACGAGCAGTACTTC. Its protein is CASSTDYEQYF. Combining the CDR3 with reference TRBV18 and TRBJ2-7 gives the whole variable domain NAGVMQNPRHLVRRRGQEARLRCSPMKGHSHVYWYRQLPEEGLKFMVYLQKENIIDESGMPKERFSAEFPKEGPSILRIQQVVRGDSAAYFCASSTDYEQYFGPGTRLTVT.

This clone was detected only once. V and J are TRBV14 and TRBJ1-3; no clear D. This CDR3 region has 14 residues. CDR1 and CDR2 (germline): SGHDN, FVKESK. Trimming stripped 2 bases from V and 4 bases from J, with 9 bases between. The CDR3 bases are TGTGCCAGCAGCCAACGTGTGTGGGGAAACACCATATATTTT. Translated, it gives CASSQRVWGNTIYF.

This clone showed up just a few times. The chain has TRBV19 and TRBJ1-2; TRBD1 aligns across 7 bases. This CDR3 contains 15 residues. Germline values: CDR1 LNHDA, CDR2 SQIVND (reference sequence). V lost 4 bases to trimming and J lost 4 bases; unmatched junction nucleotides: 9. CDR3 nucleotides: TGTGCCAGTAGTAATGGAGGAGGGGGCTCCTATGGCTACACCTTC. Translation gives CASSNGGGGSYGYTF.

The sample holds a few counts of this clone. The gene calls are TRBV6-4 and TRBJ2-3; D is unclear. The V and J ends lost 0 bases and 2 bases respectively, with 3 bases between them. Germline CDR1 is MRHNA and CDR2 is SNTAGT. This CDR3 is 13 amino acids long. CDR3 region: CASSDSDTDTQYF. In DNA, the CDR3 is TGTGCCAGCAGTGACTCGGACACAGATACGCAGTATTTT.

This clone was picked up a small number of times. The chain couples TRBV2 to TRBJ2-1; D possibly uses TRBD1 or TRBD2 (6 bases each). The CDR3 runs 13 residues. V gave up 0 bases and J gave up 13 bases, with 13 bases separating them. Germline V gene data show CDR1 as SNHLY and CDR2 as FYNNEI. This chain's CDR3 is CASSEAGGGVQFF. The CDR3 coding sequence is TGTGCCAGCAGTGAAGCCGGGGGCGGCGTTCAGTTCTTC.

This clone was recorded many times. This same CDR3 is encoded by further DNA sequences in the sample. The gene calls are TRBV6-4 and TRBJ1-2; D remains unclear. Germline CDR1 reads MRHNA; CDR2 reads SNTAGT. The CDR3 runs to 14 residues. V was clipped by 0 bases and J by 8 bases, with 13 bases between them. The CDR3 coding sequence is TGTGCCAGCAGTGACTCGAAAAGGGTTGGCGGCTACACCTTC. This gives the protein CASSDSKRVGGYTF.

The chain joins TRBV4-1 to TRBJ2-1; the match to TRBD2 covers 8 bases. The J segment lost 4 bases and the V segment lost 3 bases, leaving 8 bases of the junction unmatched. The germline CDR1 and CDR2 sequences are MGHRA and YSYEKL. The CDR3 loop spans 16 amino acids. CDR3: CASSQSPSGSYNEQFF. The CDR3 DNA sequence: TGCGCCAGCAGCCAGAGTCCGAGCGGGAGTTACAATGAGCAGTTCTTC.

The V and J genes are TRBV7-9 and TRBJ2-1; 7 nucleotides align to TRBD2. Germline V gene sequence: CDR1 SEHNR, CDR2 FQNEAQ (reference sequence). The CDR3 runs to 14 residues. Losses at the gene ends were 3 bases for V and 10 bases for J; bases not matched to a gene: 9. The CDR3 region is CASSLAGEAGEQFF. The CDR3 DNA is TGTGCCAGCAGCTTGGCGGGAGAGGCAGGGGAGCAGTTCTTC.

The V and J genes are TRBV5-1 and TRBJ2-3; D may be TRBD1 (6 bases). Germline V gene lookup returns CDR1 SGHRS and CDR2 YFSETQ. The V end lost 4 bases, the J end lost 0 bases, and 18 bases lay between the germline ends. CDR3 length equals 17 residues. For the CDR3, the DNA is TGCGCCAGCAGCCAGCTCCGGGACAAAGCTAGCACAGATACGCAGTATTTT. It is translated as CASSQLRDKASTDTQYF.

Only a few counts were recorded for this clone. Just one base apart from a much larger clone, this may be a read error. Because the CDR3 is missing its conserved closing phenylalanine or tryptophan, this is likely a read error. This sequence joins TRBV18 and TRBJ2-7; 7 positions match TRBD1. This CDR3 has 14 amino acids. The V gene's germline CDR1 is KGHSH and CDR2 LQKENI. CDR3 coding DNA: TGTGCCATCTCACCACTACAGGGGTCGTACGAGCAGTACCTC. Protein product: CAISPLQGSYEQYL.

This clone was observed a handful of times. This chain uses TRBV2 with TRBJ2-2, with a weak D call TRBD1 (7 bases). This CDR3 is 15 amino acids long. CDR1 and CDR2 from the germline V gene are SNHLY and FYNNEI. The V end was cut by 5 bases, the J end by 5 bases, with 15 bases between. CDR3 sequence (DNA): TGTGCCAGCAGTCCTCGGACAGGAGGGACCGGGGAGCTGTTTTTT. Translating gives CASSPRTGGTGELFF.

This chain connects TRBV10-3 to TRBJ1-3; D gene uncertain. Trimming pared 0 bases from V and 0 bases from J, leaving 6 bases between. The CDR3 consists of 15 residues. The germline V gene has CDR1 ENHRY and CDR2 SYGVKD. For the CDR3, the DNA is TGTGCCATCAGTGAGTCGGGTAACTCTGGAAACACCATATATTTT. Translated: CAISESGNSGNTIYF.